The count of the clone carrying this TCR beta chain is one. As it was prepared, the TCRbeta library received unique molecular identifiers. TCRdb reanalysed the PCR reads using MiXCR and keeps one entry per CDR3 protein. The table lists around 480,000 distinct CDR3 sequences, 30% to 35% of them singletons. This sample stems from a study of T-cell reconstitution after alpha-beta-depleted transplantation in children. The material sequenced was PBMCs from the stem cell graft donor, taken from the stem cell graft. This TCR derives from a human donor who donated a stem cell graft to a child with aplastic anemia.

The CDR3 loop is CASSPEREGYEQYF. The CDR3 DNA reads as TGTGCCAGCTCACCAGAGCGGGAGGGCTACGAGCAGTACTTC. The V and J genes are TRBV18 and TRBJ2-7; TRBD2 aligns across 10 bases. CDR1 KGHSH and CDR2 LQKENI come from the germline V gene. J gave up 3 bases and V 2 bases, and 1 base lay outside the gene matches. The length of the CDR3 is 14 residues.